This record covers a single T cell receptor beta chain. Its target antigen remains unknown. Base qualities are not recorded, but no much larger clone differs from it by a single base. The library was built by means of the immunoSEQ multiplex PCR assay. A mixture of 60 forward primers for TCR Vbeta segments and 13 reverse primers for TCR Jbeta segments was used in the multiplex PCR. A multiplex PCR assay on genomic DNA amplified the CDR3 region of rearranged TCR beta genes. The Illumina HiSeq System was used to sequence the amplified TCR beta libraries as 87-base-pair reads. The authors' pipeline ran thus. Across the 500 to 700 repertoires, a later analysis counted about 81 million unique TCR beta chains, 8.5 million to 12 million of which were shared by at least two donors. Raw reads were error-corrected and collapsed into unique sequences with a nearest-neighbor algorithm that merged closely related sequences to remove PCR and sequencing errors. To assign V, D and J gene segments, CDR3 sequences were aligned to IMGT reference sequences. For a sequence to be retained, at least a six-nucleotide match to both a V gene segment and a J gene segment was required. Rearrangements were called productive when the CDR3 lacked stop codons and stayed in frame with V and J; all others were non-productive. Following IMGT convention, CDR3 was defined as the stretch from the second conserved V-encoded cysteine to the conserved J-encoded phenylalanine. In an earlier analysis of around 540 of the donors, sequences lacking an unambiguous match to a single V gene segment were excluded. An earlier analysis of 587 of the donors called V segments functional above 56.7% productive rearrangements and segregating when the between-donor standard deviation exceeded 5%. To diagnose cytomegalovirus status from the catalog of TCR beta chain sequences, a statistical classification framework was built. In a later analysis, V and J genes were assigned by comparing TCR nucleotide sequences against IMGT/GENE-DB human TR gene sequences. Using the TCRdist pipeline, a later analysis assigned CDR3 sequences along with most-parsimonious VDJ recombination scenarios. In a later analysis, each TCR beta chain was defined by its CDR3 amino acid sequence together with its V-gene family, and reads without a unique V-gene family were excluded. In a later analysis, around 650 highly shared, low-generation-probability nucleotide sequences were removed to address suspected cross-contamination and a sequencing artifact. A later analysis calculated a clonal expansion index for each public chain from normalized within-repertoire ranks of inferred template counts. A later analysis computed generation probabilities with a VDJ recombination model fitted to out-of-frame rearrangements, and checked the results against IGoR. A later analysis scored TCR-TCR, TCR-HLA and TCR-CMV co-occurrence with hypergeometric tests, applying a repertoire-size bias correction to TCR pairs. False discovery rates were estimated in a later analysis by permuting HLA or CMV assignments 20 times. In a later analysis, co-occurring TCRs were grouped using DBSCAN, with TCRdist sequence similarity added in when clustering inside HLA-allele-positive subsets. Repertoires with fewer than 30,000 or more than 120,000 public chains, plus five repertoires with anomalous nucleotide sharing, were excluded from co-occurrence clustering. In TCRdb, the immuneACCESS table is reduced to in-frame sequences with V and J assigned. These tables do not hold every clone; where another copy was compared, an unresolved V gene accounts for under half, and the others remain unexplained. For V, J and clone size, that table is used; D and trimming come from the DNA. Across this sample there are approximately 82,000 clones, with less than 65% seen only once. Of the sample, 5% to 6.5% is held by the ten largest clones.

In total, just over 650 healthy bone marrow donors made up the cohort. Cohort members were all nominally healthy when sampled, although unrecorded immune exposures were likely present. The donor was CMV seropositive and was included in the group of some 290 seropositive cohort members. Each donor provided a peripheral blood sample, and peripheral blood mononuclear cells were used for TCR beta sequencing. The Qiagen DNeasy Blood Extraction Kit was used to extract genomic DNA from the blood cell samples. These data are taken from a study of cytomegalovirus exposure and HLA in healthy donors (dated by TCRdb to the late 2010s). For the wider study: An earlier analysis of roughly 500 of the donors reported approximately 280 Gb of sequence data and 117 million unique TCR beta sequences obtained from around 190 million T cells. Approximately 300 gigabases of sequencing data and approximately 80 million unique TCR sequences were included in an early release covering 550 to 800 HLA-typed donors. Of the 350 to 450 genotyped donors, 65% to 90% were placed in the genetic ancestry cluster associated with self-reported Caucasian donors. The study aimed to test whether cataloging public T cell receptors could reveal signatures of past pathogen exposure. The T cell repertoires of 666 subjects were profiled by immunosequencing and related to cytomegalovirus serostatus. Besides the first cohort of roughly 660 subjects, a separate validation cohort made up of over 100 different subjects was used. The study combined high-throughput TCR immunosequencing, statistical association of individual TCRs with disease status, and machine learning to predict cytomegalovirus infection status. To study patterns of TCR occurrence, a later analysis re-analyzed previously published TCR beta repertoires from several hundred donors and added high-resolution HLA genotyping. In the later analysis, no new phenotypic data were used to find candidate immune exposures; instead, reliance was placed on TCR beta sequences and their occurrence across donors. To decide whether each TCR beta V gene segment behaved as functional or pseudogenic, an earlier analysis of fewer than 750 of the donors relied on high-throughput TCR beta sequencing. Donor age, sex, ethnicity and CMV serostatus were compiled together with the repertoire data. In a later genetic analysis, genome-wide SNP genotypes for about 55% of the 666 donors were used, and that subset was treated as a discovery cohort. Every repertoire in the discovery cohort had been generated on one and the same sequencing platform. Both class I and class II loci were covered by HLA typing, at four-digit resolution. Typing coverage differed by locus: A, B, C, DRB1 and DQB1 were typed in roughly 620-640 donors, DQA1 in 522, DPA1 in 600 to 610, and DPB1 in about 450. About 5 DR-DQ haplotypes were handled as single units for association and clustering, since linkage in the cohort was strong. Among 350 to 400 genotyped donors of the cohort, an average of roughly 240,000 unique TCR beta nucleotide sequences were sequenced per donor, roughly 18% of them non-productive.

Counted from cysteine to phenylalanine, this CDR3 has 14 amino acids. The only DNA kept is the CDR3, 42 bases in frame from the first base. V is pruned by 2 bases and J by 4 bases, leaving 2 bases of the junction without a gene match. In the germline V gene (reference sequence), CDR1 corresponds to PRHDT and CDR2 to FYEKMQ. Overall results and qualifications from the work: Because some donors lacked HLA typing at each locus, the association tests relied only on the typed subset. According to the authors, the approach could potentially be generalized to other disease states and immunological phenotypes. According to a later analysis, TCR association rates differed among HLA loci, with DRB1 alleles showing the most associated TCRs and HLA-C alleles showing the fewest. This cohort had only TCR beta chains sequenced, and the lack of alpha or paired-chain data limited which features could be detected. At a false discovery rate of 0.05, a later analysis linked under 20,000 TCR beta sequences to specific HLA alleles. Over 15 rarely observed V segments, including chromosome 9 orphons, were excluded from the earlier analysis of approximately 500 of the donors because counts were too low. When HLA alleles, especially DR and DQ, strongly co-occurred, TCR associations were difficult to assign to individual alleles. The classifier was reported to diagnose cytomegalovirus status with high specificity and sensitivity in both the original cohort and the validation cohort. In a later genetic analysis, fewer N-insertions in productive TCRs were reported among donors in an Asian-associated ancestry cluster than the roughly 640-donor mean. A further reported finding was that TCR beta sequences accurately predicted the HLA-A and HLA-B alleles for most subjects in the first cohort. In an earlier analysis of about 600 of the donors, most TCR beta V segments appeared in productive rearrangements about 87% or about 30% of the time, broadly matching IMGT annotations. Immune exposure information for the cohort was limited to CMV serostatus. In the study, around 150 TCR beta chains were listed as associated with cytomegalovirus. An association between a missense DCLRE1C variant and V-gene and J-gene trimming of TCR beta chains was found in a later genetic analysis and replicated in an independent cohort. The 87-base-pair reads could not distinguish some IMGT-functional V segments, including TRBV6-2 and TRBV6-3, so those segments were excluded. Sequencing depth was assumed to be roughly uniform across donors in the presence/absence analyses, though that assumption may not hold. A few of the identified cytomegalovirus-associated TCR beta chains were confirmed in vitro to be specific for cytomegalovirus antigens. A later analysis found that most CMV-associated TCR beta chains appeared HLA-restricted, with HLA associations seemingly driven largely by CMV exposure. The sequencing pipeline was judged likely to have produced a cluster of highly shared sequence variants as a technical artifact. According to a later analysis, parvovirus B19, influenza, CMV and Epstein-Barr virus appeared linked to several top co-occurrence clusters. Compared with equally common non-associated chains, HLA-associated TCR beta chains in a later analysis were more clonally expanded and had lower generation probabilities. Most TCR sequences were observed very rarely across donors, whereas some public TCRs were present in many individuals. Correlated functional status among segregating V segments might reflect linkage disequilibrium, but an unknown experimental factor could not be ruled out.

Here the chain combines TRBV13 and TRBJ1-3; 7 of the junction bases match TRBD1. Sequenced sample: PBMCs. This receptor was identified in a woman in her 30s in good health and CMV-seropositive. The CDR3 has the sequence CASSLPGGGNTIYF. At the DNA level, the sequence is TGTGCCAGCAGCTTACCAGGGGGAGGAAACACCATATATTTT.